Described below is a single T cell receptor (beta chain) sequence and its context. Cohorts were based on clinical histories the participants reported. The source of the sample is a study of blood T cell repertoires in COVID-19. As for the study in general: COVID-19 samples from acute and convalescent phases originated in the United States, Italy and Spain. Sources were T cells, B-cell-depleted T cells, or PBMCs; the material itself was cDNA or gDNA.

Repertoires were generated with immunoSEQ multiplex PCR, while TCRdb's copy carries only in-frame clones and drops some. The sample shows some 200,000 clones, 82% of them seen only once. The sequencing input was PBMCs or T cells enriched from blood (not recorded which). The clonotype comes from a woman aged 55-75 years with acute COVID-19.

Written as DNA, the CDR3 is TGTGCCAGCAGCCCTCGAGCGGGGGGTCGGCAAGAGACCCAGTACTTC. Amino acids: CASSPRAGGRQETQYF. V usage is TRBV5-4 and J usage is TRBJ2-5, with TRBD2 matching 9 bases. V lost 4 bases to trimming and J lost 2 bases; unmatched junction nucleotides: 9. Germline values: CDR1 SGHNT, CDR2 YYREEE (reference sequence). CDR3 length: 16 residues.